Each of the 8 T cell receptor beta chains below was sequenced from the same sample in a study of cytomegalovirus exposure and HLA in healthy donors. The primer mix had 60 Vbeta and 13 Jbeta primers. Here immunoSEQ multiplex PCR was the method, and the copy in TCRdb shows in-frame clones only, minus some. The profile shows fewer than 150,000 clones, about 77% of them singletons. The sequenced sample was PBMCs. The source of these receptors is a woman in her thirties in good health and CMV-seropositive.

V and J are TRBV6-5 and TRBJ1-3; D call uncertain. Germline V lookup: CDR1 MNHEY, CDR2 SVGAGI. Trimming stripped 0 bases from V and 0 bases from J, with 9 bases between. This CDR3 is built from 16 residues. The CDR3 region has the DNA TGTGCCAGCAGTTACTCTCGGGGAACCTCTGGAAACACCATATATTTT. Its translation is CASSYSRGTSGNTIYF.

The chain recombines TRBV6-1 with TRBJ2-7; perhaps TRBD1 as D (6 bases). Trimming took 1 base from V and 0 from J, leaving 13 bases between them. CDR1 is MNHNS, CDR2 SASEGT, per germline. This CDR3 has 16 amino acids. In DNA form, the CDR3 reads TGTGCCAGCAGTGAAGGGTCGAAGGACAGCTCCTACGAGCAGTACTTC. Its protein product is CASSEGSKDSSYEQYF.

The genes are TRBV28 and TRBJ1-1, with D perhaps TRBD1 (5 bases). Germline V gene data show CDR1 as MDHEN and CDR2 as SYDVKM. With 5 bases removed from V and 5 bases from J, the gap between germline ends came to 12 bases. The CDR3 contains 13 residues. In DNA, the CDR3 is TGTGCCAGCAGTCCATGGGGCGAGACTGAAGCTTTCTTT. It yields the protein CASSPWGETEAFF.

In this sample, this clone turned up a few times. The chain carries TRBV27 and TRBJ2-7; D unclear. The CDR3 is 14 amino acids. The V gene's germline CDR1 is MNHEY and CDR2 SMNVEV (reference sequence). V lost 0 bases and J lost 3, with 9 bases in between. CDR3 loop: CASSLSAAVYEQYF. CDR3 DNA sequence: TGTGCCAGCAGTTTATCGGCGGCAGTCTACGAGCAGTACTTC.

V is TRBV11-1 and J is TRBJ2-3; D is unclear. The CDR3 runs 16 residues. Germline-derived CDR1 and CDR2 are SGHAT and FQDESV (reference sequence). V lost 0 bases and J lost 0, with 10 bases in between. The CDR3 DNA follows: TGTGCCAGCAGCTTAGCGTGGCATGCTAGCACAGATACGCAGTATTTT. Protein product: CASSLAWHASTDTQYF.

The chain joins TRBV6-1 to TRBJ2-2; perhaps TRBD1 as D (6 bases). The germline V and J ends were trimmed by 6 bases and 5 bases, with 16 bases remaining between them. The CDR3 has 15 amino acids. In germline, CDR1 is MNHNS, CDR2 SASEGT. The CDR3 nucleotides read TGTGCCAGCAGCCCCGGACAGTCGAGAACCGGGGAGCTGTTTTTT. Protein sequence: CASSPGQSRTGELFF.

V is TRBV19 and J is TRBJ2-2; 7 positions agree with TRBD2. Germline-derived CDR1 and CDR2 are LNHDA and SQIVND (reference sequence). The CDR3 contains 14 residues. The V and J ends lost 3 bases and 5 bases, in that order; junction bases with no gene match: 3. CDR3: CASSMMGGTGELFF. CDR3 DNA: TGTGCCAGTAGTATGATGGGGGGGACCGGGGAGCTGTTTTTT.

The rearrangement joins TRBV7-2 to TRBJ2-3; 12 nucleotides match TRBD2. Unmatched junction bases numbered 6, after V lost 1 base and J lost 4 bases. Germline CDR1 and CDR2: SGHTA and FQGNSA. This CDR3 is 17 amino acids long. CDR3 amino acids: CASSLDTSGRTADTQYF. The DNA for the CDR3 is TGTGCCAGCAGCTTAGACACTAGCGGGAGGACGGCAGATACGCAGTATTTT.